These 13 T cell receptor beta chains were all obtained from the same sample, sequenced in a study of cytomegalovirus exposure and HLA in healthy donors. The PCR ran on 60 Vbeta and 13 Jbeta primers. TCRdb's table, derived via immunoSEQ multiplex PCR, lists solely in-frame clones and lacks some. The repertoire consists of 100,000 to 150,000 clones, with about 71% occurring once and the leading ten covering over 2.5%. The sequenced material came from PBMCs. These receptors came from a woman in her forties or fifties in good health and CMV-seronegative.

This chain uses TRBV11-2 with TRBJ2-5; 10 bases line up with TRBD2. Judging by the DNA end, TRBJ2-7 fits better; the J call may be wrong. The CDR3 runs to 18 residues. Germline loops: CDR1 SGHAT, CDR2 FQNNGV. CDR3 region: CASSLDTRLAGRNYEQYF. Written as DNA, the CDR3 is TGTGCCAGCAGCTTGGATACCCGACTAGCGGGCCGGAACTACGAGCAGTACTTC.

Comments on this clone: The junction departs from the called germline gene at one end, perhaps through a read error. The V call is TRBV29-1, the J call TRBJ2-3; D is unresolved. CDR1 SQVTM and CDR2 ANQGSEA come from the germline V gene. The CDR3 spans 13 residues. CDR3 sequence reads: CSVEGRNTDTQYF. CDR3 in DNA: TGCAGCGTCGAAGGGCGGAACACAGATACGCAGTATTTT.

The V and J genes are TRBV5-8 and TRBJ2-1, with TRBD2 matching over 8 bases. With V trimmed by 0 bases and J by 0 bases, 5 bases remained unmatched. CDR3 length: 17 amino acids. The germline CDR1 and CDR2 sequences are SGHTS and YDEGEE. The chain's CDR3 is CASSLDSGVSSYNEQFF. CDR3 in DNA: TGTGCCAGCAGCTTGGATAGCGGGGTAAGCTCCTACAATGAGCAGTTCTTC.

Comment on this clone: Germline and junction disagree at one end, which may indicate a read error. The sample carries other DNA sequences with the same CDR3. The genes are TRBV6-5 and TRBJ1-2; the match to TRBD1 covers 10 bases. Germline V gives CDR1 MNHEY, CDR2 SVGAGI. The CDR3 covers 14 residues. The DNA for the CDR3 is TGTGCTAGCAGTTACTGGGACAGGGGATATGGCTACACCTTC. Translating gives CASSYWDRGYGYTF.

V is TRBV7-2 and J is TRBJ2-1; 8 nucleotides align to TRBD2. CDR1 is SGHTA, CDR2 FQGNSA, per germline. The trim removed 5 bases at V and 2 bases at J, leaving 5 bases unmatched. This CDR3 contains 15 residues. The CDR3 coding sequence is TGTGCCAGCAGCACTAGCGGAAACACCTACAATGAGCAGTTCTTC. It translates to CASSTSGNTYNEQFF.

This chain uses TRBV7-6 with TRBJ2-7, with D possibly being TRBD1 (6 bases). V lost 3 bases, J lost 6 bases, and 15 bases lay in between. Germline loops: CDR1 SGHVS, CDR2 FNYEAQ. The CDR3 spans 14 residues. CDR3 region: CASSFFSEGGEQYF. For the CDR3, the DNA is TGTGCCAGCAGCTTCTTTTCTGAAGGGGGCGAGCAGTACTTC.

Of note for this clone: Compared with germline, one end of the junction differs, possibly owing to a read error. J is TRBJ1-2 and V is TRBV7-9, with no clear D. The CDR3 covers 12 residues. CDR1 SEHNR and CDR2 FQNEAQ come from the germline V gene (reference sequence). For the CDR3, the DNA is TGTTCCAGCACCCCGTTCTCAGGTGGCTACACCTTC. This translates into CSSTPFSGGYTF.

This clone has only a few counts. This chain connects TRBV7-2 to TRBJ1-1; a possible D gene is TRBD1 (5 bases). This CDR3 has 14 residues. Trimming pared 5 bases from V and 6 bases from J, leaving 16 bases between. Germline lookup yields CDR1 SGHTA and CDR2 FQGNSA. As DNA, the CDR3 is TGTGCCAGCAGCCCTGGGGGGGAAAGGGCTGAAGCTTTCTTT. Translated: CASSPGGERAEAFF.

J is TRBJ2-3 and V is TRBV7-2, with 7 positions matching TRBD2. V dropped 5 bases and J dropped 0; count of bases not matched to a gene: 5. This CDR3 has 15 residues. CDR1 and CDR2 (germline): SGHTA, FQGNSA. CDR3 in DNA: TGTGCCAGCAGCCGACTAGCCATAAGCACAGATACGCAGTATTTT. This sequence encodes CASSRLAISTDTQYF.

The rearrangement joins TRBV6-6 to TRBJ1-5, with D unclear. Trimming left V 6 bases short and J 0 bases short, with 9 bases between. In germline, CDR1 is MNHNY, CDR2 SVGAGI (reference sequence). The CDR3 runs to 14 residues. CDR3 region: CASSLDGSNQPQHF. The DNA for the CDR3 is TGTGCCAGCAGCTTAGATGGTAGCAATCAGCCCCAGCATTTT.

This chain uses TRBV27 with TRBJ1-2; D might be TRBD1 (6 bases). The CDR3 spans 15 residues. V was shortened by 4 bases and J by 8 bases, with 20 bases between the two germline ends. The germline CDR1 and CDR2 sequences are MNHEY and SMNVEV (reference sequence). CDR3 sequence (DNA): TGTGCCAGCAGTTCCGGATTGGGGGCAGGAATGGGCTACACCTTC. Translating gives CASSSGLGAGMGYTF.

This clone was observed a single time. The rearrangement uses TRBV30 and TRBJ2-1, with 7 bases lining up with TRBD2. V shed 2 bases, J shed 9 bases, and the junction held 7 bases outside the gene matches. The germline V gene encodes CDR1 GTSNPN and CDR2 SVGIG (reference sequence). The CDR3 totals 13 residues. CDR3: CAWSRWEGTEQFF. The CDR3 nucleotides are TGTGCCTGGAGTAGGTGGGAGGGCACTGAGCAGTTCTTC.

The chain is built from TRBV9 and TRBJ2-5, with 8 bases aligning to TRBD2. This CDR3 contains 16 residues. CDR1 SGDLS and CDR2 YYNGEE come from the germline V gene. The trim removed 0 bases at V and 4 bases at J, leaving 8 bases unmatched. CDR3 in DNA: TGTGCCAGCAGCGTAGGGGGCGGGGGGAAGGGAGAGACCCAGTACTTC. As protein: CASSVGGGGKGETQYF.